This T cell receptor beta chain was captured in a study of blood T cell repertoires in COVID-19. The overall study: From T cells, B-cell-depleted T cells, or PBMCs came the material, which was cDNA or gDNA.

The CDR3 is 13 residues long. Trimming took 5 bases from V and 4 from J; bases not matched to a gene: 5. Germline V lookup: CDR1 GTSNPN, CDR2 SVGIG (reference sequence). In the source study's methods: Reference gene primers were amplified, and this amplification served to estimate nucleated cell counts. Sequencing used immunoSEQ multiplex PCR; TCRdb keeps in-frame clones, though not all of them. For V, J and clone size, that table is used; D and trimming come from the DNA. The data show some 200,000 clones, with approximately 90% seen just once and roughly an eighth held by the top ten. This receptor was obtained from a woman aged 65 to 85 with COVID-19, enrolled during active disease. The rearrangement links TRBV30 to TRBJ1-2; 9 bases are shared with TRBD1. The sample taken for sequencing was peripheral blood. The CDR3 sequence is CAWDVTGGYGYTF. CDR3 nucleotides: TGTGCCTGGGACGTGACAGGGGGCTATGGCTACACCTTC. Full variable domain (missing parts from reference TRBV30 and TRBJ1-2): SQTIHQWPATLVQPVGSPLSLECTVEGTSNPNLYWYRQAAGRGLQLLFYSVGIGQISSEVPQNLSASRPQDRQFILSSKKLLLSDSGFYLCAWDVTGGYGYTFGSGTRLTVV.